These 32 T cell receptor beta chains share one sample of origin, sequenced in a study of T-cell memory formation after mild COVID-19. TCRdb processed the 5' RACE reads anew with MiXCR; each CDR3 protein has one entry. Found here are some 350,000 distinct CDR3 sequences, about a sixth of them singletons; the top ten hold 20% to 25%. Specimen: PBMCs or a T cell subset sorted from them (not recorded which). The receptor set was obtained from a man aged 18 to 29 who had mild COVID-19 (a few samples of this study predate the infection). Cell type and time point are not known.

CDR3: CASSGQGQYNEQFF. The DNA of the CDR3 is TGTGCCAGCAGCGGCCAGGGACAGTACAATGAGCAGTTCTTC. This chain links TRBV7-8 with TRBJ2-1, with 7 bases fitting TRBD1. Per the germline V gene, CDR1 is SGHVS and CDR2 is FQNEAQ. The CDR3 consists of 14 residues. The ends lost 5 bases at V and 4 bases at J; junction bases unmatched: 5.

This chain joins TRBV12-3 or TRBV12-4 and TRBJ2-3, with D perhaps matching TRBD2 (7 bases). The V end lost 0 bases, the J end lost 9 bases, and 13 bases lay between the germline ends. This CDR3 region has 14 residues. The CDR3 reads CASSLAGGRSTQYF. DNA for the CDR3: TGTGCCAGCAGTTTAGCGGGGGGGCGGTCGACGCAGTATTTT.

This rearrangement joins TRBV5-1 to TRBJ2-1; unclear D gene. Trimming cost V 0 bases and J 14 bases, with 9 bases left between them. The CDR3 has 11 amino acids. The germline V gene encodes CDR1 SGHRS and CDR2 YFSETQ. CDR3 nucleotide sequence: TGCGCCAGCAGCTTGGCGGGCCCCGAGTTCTTC. As protein: CASSLAGPEFF.

The genes are TRBV20-1 and TRBJ1-5; D perhaps matches TRBD1 (6 bases). V was cut by 0 bases and J by 3 bases, with 12 bases left in between. CDR1 is DFQATT and CDR2 is SNEGSKA in the germline V gene (reference sequence). This CDR3 region has 15 residues. The CDR3 protein is CSARDAGGTNQPQHF. In nucleotides, the CDR3 is TGCAGTGCTAGAGATGCCGGGGGCACCAATCAGCCCCAGCATTTT.

This clonotype was observed a handful of times. V gene TRBV27 combines with J gene TRBJ1-4; the D is unclear. This CDR3 spans 15 amino acids. CDR1 MNHEY and CDR2 SMNVEV come from the germline V gene (reference sequence). V lost 0 bases, J lost 4 bases, and 9 bases lay in between. Written as DNA, the CDR3 is TGTGCCAGCAGTTTATCGCCAGACGTTAATGAAAAACTGTTTTTT. Translating gives CASSLSPDVNEKLFF.

The V and J genes are TRBV7-3 and TRBJ2-1; D unclear. With 5 bases removed from V and 7 bases from J, the gap between germline ends came to 15 bases. Germline lookup yields CDR1 SGHTA and CDR2 FQGTGA. The CDR3 spans 14 residues. The DNA for the CDR3 is TGTGCCAGCAGCGCGCGTGACCCGGCGAATGAGCAGTTCTTC. This codes for CASSARDPANEQFF.

The chain has TRBV7-2 and TRBJ2-3, with TRBD1 matching 7 bases. CDR1 and CDR2 (germline): SGHTA, FQGNSA. With V trimmed by 4 bases and J by 3 bases, 10 bases remained unmatched. This CDR3 spans 16 amino acids. The DNA of the CDR3 is TGTGCCAGCAGCTCCCACTGGACAGGCGGGACAGATACGCAGTATTTT. This codes for CASSSHWTGGTDTQYF.

This clonotype was counted a few times. The V gene is TRBV6-5, the J gene TRBJ2-7; a weak D match, TRBD2 (6 bases). Germline assignment: CDR1 MNHEY and CDR2 SVGAGI. Trimming shortened V by 5 bases and J by 9 bases, and 14 bases separated the two germline ends. The CDR3 is 12 residues long. This CDR3 reads CASSPQGGGQYF. For the CDR3, the DNA is TGTGCCAGCAGTCCCCAGGGAGGAGGGCAGTACTTC.

This rearrangement joins TRBV20-1 to TRBJ2-7, with 8 positions matching TRBD2. V shed 5 bases and J 0 bases; nucleotides not matched to a gene: 9. Per the germline V gene, CDR1 is DFQATT and CDR2 is SNEGSKA (reference sequence). The CDR3 contains 15 residues. The CDR3 region is CSAGRLARSSYEQYV. CDR3 nucleotides: TGCAGTGCTGGTAGACTAGCGAGGAGCTCCTACGAGCAGTACGTC.

The count of this clonotype is one. The V call is TRBV6-6, the J call TRBJ1-5; perhaps TRBD1 as D (6 bases). Trimming stripped 7 bases from V and 6 bases from J, with 10 bases between. Germline CDR1 and CDR2: MNHNY and SVGAGI (reference sequence). This CDR3 is 12 amino acids long. The CDR3, as DNA: TGTGCCAGCACACCCAGGGGTCAGCCCCAGCATTTT. Translation: CASTPRGQPQHF.

This clonotype was observed a handful of times. This chain uses TRBV10-3 with TRBJ1-3, with D hard to call. Germline loops: CDR1 ENHRY, CDR2 SYGVKD. The CDR3 spans 15 residues. The V end lost 6 bases, the J end lost 0 bases, and 12 bases lay between the germline ends. The CDR3: CAIRSRQLSGNTIYF. CDR3 sequence (DNA): TGTGCCATCAGGAGTCGTCAGCTCTCTGGAAACACCATATATTTT.

This sequence joins TRBV9 and TRBJ1-1; D remains ambiguous. The CDR3 has 14 residues. From germline, CDR1 is SGDLS and CDR2 YYNGEE. Trimming pared 0 bases from V and 0 bases from J, leaving 6 bases between. The DNA for the CDR3 is TGTGCCAGCAGCGTAGGGCCCATGAACACTGAAGCTTTCTTT. Its translation: CASSVGPMNTEAFF.

The rearrangement uses TRBV24-1 and TRBJ2-1, with TRBD1 matching over 8 bases. Germline V lookup: CDR1 KGHDR, CDR2 SFDVKD. The V segment lost 9 bases and the J segment 4 bases; nucleotides outside the gene matches: 10. CDR3 size: 15 residues. The CDR3, as DNA: TGTGCCACCCGTGGACAGGGTGTTGGTTACAATGAGCAGTTCTTC. Translation gives CATRGQGVGYNEQFF.

The rearrangement links TRBV6-5 to TRBJ1-5; D gene unclear. CDR1 and CDR2 from the germline V gene are MNHEY and SVGAGI. The CDR3 runs to 13 residues. V gave up 4 bases and J gave up 3 bases, with 7 bases separating them. The CDR3 is CASSSSHNQPQHF. The DNA for the CDR3 is TGTGCCAGCAGTTCGTCGCACAATCAGCCCCAGCATTTT.

V usage is TRBV27 and J usage is TRBJ2-2, with D hard to call. The CDR3 contains 14 residues. V dropped 8 bases and J dropped 1 base, with 11 bases sitting between them. Germline CDR1 and CDR2: MNHEY and SMNVEV (reference sequence). The CDR3 DNA follows: TGTGCCAGCTCCCAACGTGTGAACACCGGGGAGCTGTTTTTT. As protein: CASSQRVNTGELFF.

This clonotype came up a few times. The chain employs TRBV24-1 and TRBJ2-7; the match to TRBD1 covers 7 bases. The CDR3 totals 12 residues. Per germline, CDR1 KGHDR and CDR2 SFDVKD. The V gene end was trimmed by 8 bases and the J gene end by 2 bases; junction bases not matched to a gene: 2. The CDR3 region is CATNRGPYEQYV. The CDR3 nucleotides read TGTGCCACCAACAGGGGACCCTACGAGCAGTACGTC.

This clonotype occurred a few times. The chain couples TRBV10-3 to TRBJ2-5; D unclear. CDR1 ENHRY and CDR2 SYGVKD come from the germline V gene. The CDR3 is 12 residues long. Trimming took 4 bases from V and 1 from J, leaving 4 bases between them. CDR3 DNA sequence: TGTGCCATCAGTGGCAGCCAAGAGACCCAGTACTTC. This gives the protein CAISGSQETQYF.

The chain employs TRBV20-1 and TRBJ2-1; 8 bases align to TRBD1. The V and J ends lost 3 bases and 6 bases, in that order; junction bases with no gene match: 4. The CDR3 contains 13 residues. Germline CDR1 is DFQATT and CDR2 is SNEGSKA (reference sequence). The CDR3 DNA is TGCAGTGCTAGGGGACAGGTCCTCAATGAGCAGTTCTTC. Its translation is CSARGQVLNEQFF.

The gene calls are TRBV6-5 and TRBJ2-3, with TRBD2 as a possible D gene (5 bases). Trimming took 0 bases from V and 5 from J, leaving 15 bases between them. CDR3 length: 16 residues. Per the germline V gene, CDR1 is MNHEY and CDR2 is SVGAGI. The CDR3 DNA reads TGTGCCAGCAGTTACTCGGATACGGGGAGTGGAGATACGCAGTATTTT. Its protein is CASSYSDTGSGDTQYF.

The rearrangement links TRBV19 to TRBJ2-2, with 9 bases fitting TRBD1. In germline, CDR1 is LNHDA, CDR2 SQIVND (reference sequence). V gave up 7 bases and J gave up 6 bases; unmatched junction bases: 12. The CDR3 has 16 amino acids. The CDR3, as DNA: TGTGCCAGTACCACACGGACAGGGGATAGGGCCGGGGAGCTGTTTTTT. Its protein product is CASTTRTGDRAGELFF.

The chain couples TRBV5-1 to TRBJ2-4, with D uncertain. Trimming pared 0 bases from V and 7 bases from J, leaving 11 bases between. The germline CDR1 and CDR2 sequences are SGHRS and YFSETQ. This CDR3 contains 14 residues. The CDR3 sequence is CASSLGSLGNIQYF. CDR3 DNA sequence: TGCGCCAGCAGCTTGGGCAGCCTCGGGAACATTCAGTACTTC.

V is TRBV12-3 or TRBV12-4 and J is TRBJ1-1, with 9 bases lining up with TRBD1. After removal of 8 bases from V and 5 bases from J, the junction contained 9 bases not matched to a gene. CDR3 length equals 14 residues. The CDR3 reads CASQQGAQRTEAFF. Written as DNA, the CDR3 is TGTGCCAGCCAACAGGGGGCCCAGAGGACTGAAGCTTTCTTT.

V usage is TRBV10-3 and J usage is TRBJ1-2; D remains unclear. V lost 0 bases to trimming and J lost 11 bases, with 7 bases between them. Germline CDR1 is ENHRY and CDR2 is SYGVKD. This CDR3 contains 11 residues. CDR3 protein: CAISESGLYTF. The CDR3 DNA reads as TGTGCCATCAGTGAGTCGGGTTTGTACACCTTC.

The chain has TRBV3-1 and TRBJ2-7, with TRBD1 identical over 8 bases. The CDR3 spans 14 residues. Losses at the gene ends were 3 bases for V and 3 bases for J; bases not matched to a gene: 4. Germline V gives CDR1 LGHDT, CDR2 YNNKEL (reference sequence). The DNA for the CDR3 is TGTGCCAGCAGCCAGACAGGGGTCAACTACGAGCAGTACTTC. It encodes CASSQTGVNYEQYF.

The sample holds many counts of this clonotype. The chain carries TRBV7-9 and TRBJ1-5; D might be TRBD1 (5 bases). The V end was cut by 3 bases, the J end by 3 bases, with 9 bases between. Looked up from germline, CDR1 is SEHNR and CDR2 is FQNEAQ (reference sequence). CDR3 length equals 14 residues. DNA of the CDR3: TGTGCCAGCAGCTTTGGGACTCTCAATCAGCCCCAGCATTTT. Translation: CASSFGTLNQPQHF. The whole variable domain, remainder taken from reference TRBV7-9 and TRBJ1-5, is DTGVSQNPRHKITKRGQNVTFRCDPISEHNRLYWYRQTLGQGPEFLTYFQNEAQLEKSRLLSDRFSAERPKGSFSTLEIQRTEQGDSAMYLCASSFGTLNQPQHFGDGTRLSIL.

This clonotype was counted a few times. The chain joins TRBV6-4 to TRBJ1-1; TRBD1 agrees at 7 bases. Losses at the gene ends were 2 bases for V and 4 bases for J; bases not matched to a gene: 1. Germline values: CDR1 MRHNA, CDR2 SNTAGT. CDR3 length: 13 amino acids. CDR3 protein: CASSDRGPTEAFF. The DNA of the CDR3 is TGTGCCAGCAGTGACAGGGGGCCCACTGAAGCTTTCTTT.

The chain is built from TRBV12-3 or TRBV12-4 and TRBJ2-7; D is uncertain. V lost 3 bases and J 2 bases, leaving 8 bases between the germline ends. The CDR3 sequence is 13 residues long. The DNA for the CDR3 is TGTGCCAGCAGTTTCCTAGAGACCTACGAGCAGTACTTC. It is translated as CASSFLETYEQYF.

V gene TRBV10-3 combines with J gene TRBJ2-3; 9 bases are shared with TRBD2. V lost 0 bases to trimming and J lost 0 bases; unmatched junction nucleotides: 10. This CDR3 region has 19 residues. Germline V gene data show CDR1 as ENHRY and CDR2 as SYGVKD. The CDR3 nucleotides are TGTGCCATCAGTGAGTCGAGGGTAGCGGGGGTTCCTAGCACAGATACGCAGTATTTT. Its translation is CAISESRVAGVPSTDTQYF.

This clonotype came up a few times. The chain couples TRBV7-2 to TRBJ2-5, with TRBD1 matching 7 bases. After removal of 4 bases from V and 0 bases from J, the junction contained 8 bases not matched to a gene. Germline loops: CDR1 SGHTA, CDR2 FQGNSA. CDR3 length equals 16 residues. The CDR3 nucleotides read TGTGCCAGCAGCTCAGACAGGGTGTGGTACCAAGAGACCCAGTACTTC. Its protein product is CASSSDRVWYQETQYF.

This chain links TRBV7-2 with TRBJ2-1; TRBD2 agrees at 9 bases. Germline CDR1 is SGHTA and CDR2 is FQGNSA. The junction had 11 bases not matched to a gene; V was cut back by 5 bases and J by 9 bases. The CDR3 covers 15 residues. The CDR3 nucleotides are TGTGCCAGCAGCCCCGGGGCTAGCGGGGCGAGTGAGCAGTTCTTC. Amino acid sequence: CASSPGASGASEQFF.

This clonotype was counted a few times. V usage is TRBV2 and J usage is TRBJ1-1, with a tentative D call TRBD1 (5 bases). The CDR3 loop spans 13 amino acids. With 9 bases removed from V and 1 base from J, the gap between germline ends came to 12 bases. Germline CDR1 reads SNHLY; CDR2 reads FYNNEI. This CDR3 is CARKGPTNTEAFF. The CDR3 DNA sequence: TGTGCCAGGAAGGGACCTACGAACACTGAAGCTTTCTTT.

The chain recombines TRBV6-5 with TRBJ1-1, with unresolved D. Germline assignment: CDR1 MNHEY and CDR2 SVGAGI. CDR3 length equals 16 residues. Trimming took off 2 bases at V and 3 bases at J, with 16 bases between the two ends. As DNA, the CDR3 is TGTGCCAGCAGTTACGGAACTACACCGGTGTACACTGAAGCTTTCTTT. It encodes CASSYGTTPVYTEAFF.